This T cell receptor (beta chain) was observed in a study of T cells after yellow fever vaccination. Study-wide findings and caveats: In post-booster samples, most primary-vaccination clones reappeared (about 95% CD4, approximately 91% CD8).

This CDR3 region has 13 residues. Trimming shortened V by 3 bases and J by 6 bases, and 9 bases separated the two germline ends. Germline CDR1 SGHVS, CDR2 FNYEAQ. This clonotype has just a few counts. Its target is unknown. The 5'RACE template-switching step produced TCR cDNA and added a universal primer site and UMIs. Each CDR3 protein is one row after TCRdb ran MiXCR on the 5' RACE reads. Of about 340,000 distinct CDR3 sequences detected, over 8% appear once; the ten largest clones hold under 20%. Here the sequenced sample was PBMCs, taken on the day of the first yellow fever vaccination. The chain joins TRBV7-6 to TRBJ1-5; D unclear. This TCR derives from a man aged 18 to 29 who received the YFV17D yellow fever vaccine. The CDR3 bases are TGTGCCAGCAGCTTGTTCCAATCTCAGCCCCAGCATTTT. Amino acids: CASSLFQSQPQHF.